A selection of T cell receptor beta chains follows, all from one sample in a study of human T cells and chemical hapten exposure. TCRdb passed the RACE reads through MiXCR, listing each CDR3 protein once. The sample contains approximately 92,000 distinct CDR3 sequences, about an eighth of which appear only once. Specimen: whole blood, collected in connection with sensitization to the hapten diphenylcyclopropenone (DPC). The origin of the receptors is a woman aged 40 to 50 with alopecia areata. Some clones in this sample may be carry-over from other donors' samples. Each CDR3 is given with its conserved first and last residue. Fields, in order: V gene, D gene, clone size, J gene, CDR3 DNA, CDR3 protein. The D gene is left open where the match is weak. The size field is filled for only some rows; it gives once, few, many or a size class.

V: TRBV2
D: TRBD2
size: many
J: TRBJ2-1
DNA: TGTGCCAGCAGTCCAAGACTAGCGGGTTACAATGAGCAGTTCTTC
CDR3: CASSPRLAGYNEQFF

V: TRBV11-2
D: .
size: many
J: TRBJ1-5
DNA: TGTGCCAGCAGCTTAGAGGGTGGCAGCAATCAGCCCCAGCATTTT
CDR3: CASSLEGGSNQPQHF

V: TRBV12-3/TRBV12-4
D: .
size: many
J: TRBJ1-5
DNA: TGTGCCAGCAGCGCAGGGGTCCAGCCCCAGCATTTT
CDR3: CASSAGVQPQHF

V: TRBV27
D: TRBD1
size: many
J: TRBJ1-1
DNA: TGTGCCAGCAGTACAAACAGGGGTATTATTGTCACTGAAGCTTTCTTT
CDR3: CASSTNRGIIVTEAFF

V: TRBV27
D: .
size: many
J: TRBJ1-1
DNA: TGTGCCAGCAGTTTTTCTTCGTTAAGGGTGGTCACTGAAGCTTTCTTT
CDR3: CASSFSSLRVVTEAFF

V: TRBV7-2
D: TRBD1
size: few
J: TRBJ1-5
DNA: TGTGCCAGCAGCCCAGGGGGGATAGCTAGCAATCAGCCCCAGCATTTT
CDR3: CASSPGGIASNQPQHF

V: TRBV7-3
D: TRBD2
size: .
J: TRBJ2-1
DNA: TGTGCCAGCAGCCCACTAGCGGGGGCATACAATGAGCAGTTCTTC
CDR3: CASSPLAGAYNEQFF

V: TRBV6-1
D: .
size: few
J: TRBJ2-2
DNA: TGTGCCAGCAGTGATCCGGGACAATACACCGGGGAGCTGTTTTTT
CDR3: CASSDPGQYTGELFF

V: TRBV24-1
D: .
size: many
J: TRBJ2-3
DNA: TGTGCCACCAGTGTTGGACCGGCCGATACGCAGTATTTT
CDR3: CATSVGPADTQYF

V: TRBV6-5
D: .
size: many
J: TRBJ1-2
DNA: TGTGCCAGCAGTTACCCTACAAGCCCACAGTTCACCTTC
CDR3: CASSYPTSPQFTF

V: TRBV20-1
D: TRBD2
size: many
J: TRBJ2-2
DNA: TGCAGTGCTAGCCGCCCCCCTAGCGGGAGAGGCGGGGAGCTGTTTTTT
CDR3: CSASRPPSGRGGELFF

V: TRBV20-1
D: .
size: many
J: TRBJ1-5
DNA: TGCAGTGCCCCCCTCCAGGAGCCCCAGCATTTT
CDR3: CSAPLQEPQHF

V: TRBV7-2
D: TRBD1
size: .
J: TRBJ1-1
DNA: TGTGCCAGCAGCTTAAGACAGGGGGGGGCCACTGAAGCTTTCTTT
CDR3: CASSLRQGGATEAFF

V: TRBV13
D: .
size: many
J: TRBJ1-5
DNA: TGTGCCAGCAGCCGTGGACGGAGCAATCAGCCCCAGCATTTT
CDR3: CASSRGRSNQPQHF

V: TRBV7-2
D: TRBD2
size: many
J: TRBJ2-5
DNA: TGTGCCAGCAGCTTAAGCGGGAGGGCCCATGAGACCCAGTACTTC
CDR3: CASSLSGRAHETQYF

V: TRBV12-3/TRBV12-4
D: .
size: .
J: TRBJ1-1
DNA: TGTGCCAGCAGTTTTGGTCAGTTGAACACTGAAGCTTTCTTT
CDR3: CASSFGQLNTEAFF

V: TRBV5-4
D: .
size: .
J: TRBJ2-7
DNA: TGTGCCAGCAGCTTGGCCGGCAGTTCATCCTACGAGCAGTACTTC
CDR3: CASSLAGSSSYEQYF

V: TRBV12-3/TRBV12-4
D: TRBD1
size: many
J: TRBJ1-4
DNA: TGTGCCAGCAGGCAGACAGGGACGGGGGAAAAACTGTTTTTT
CDR3: CASRQTGTGEKLFF

V: TRBV7-2
D: .
size: .
J: TRBJ2-7
DNA: TGTGCCAGCAGCTTGGAGACCTTCTACGAGCAGTACTTC
CDR3: CASSLETFYEQYF

V: TRBV7-6
D: .
size: .
J: TRBJ2-1
DNA: TGTGCCAGCAGCCCCAACGAGGGCCGCGCTACCAATGAGCAGTTCTTC
CDR3: CASSPNEGRATNEQFF

V: TRBV4-3
D: .
size: .
J: TRBJ1-1
DNA: TGCGCCAGCAGCCAAGGTCCAGGGAGGAACACTGAAGCTTTCTTT
CDR3: CASSQGPGRNTEAFF

V: TRBV28
D: TRBD1
size: many
J: TRBJ2-7
DNA: TGTGCCATAACAGGGGACAGGGGTTACGAGCAGTACTTC
CDR3: CAITGDRGYEQYF

V: TRBV7-2
D: TRBD2
size: few
J: TRBJ2-4
DNA: TGTGCCAGCAGCTCTAGCGGGGGGGCTGGGGCCAAAAACATTCAGTACTTC
CDR3: CASSSSGGAGAKNIQYF

V: TRBV9
D: TRBD2
size: .
J: TRBJ2-3
DNA: TGTGCCAGCAGCGCGACTAGCTCTAGCACAGATACGCAGTATTTT
CDR3: CASSATSSSTDTQYF

V: TRBV12-3/TRBV12-4
D: .
size: many
J: TRBJ2-3
DNA: TGTGCCAGCAGTCCGTTCGGCAGCACAGATACGCAGTATTTT
CDR3: CASSPFGSTDTQYF

V: TRBV2
D: .
size: many
J: TRBJ1-1
DNA: TGTGCCAGCAGTGTCGAGTCATGGGATACTGAAGCTTTCTTT
CDR3: CASSVESWDTEAFF

V: TRBV25-1
D: TRBD1
size: few
J: TRBJ1-6
DNA: TGTGCCAGCAGCGGGACAGGGCGAAATTCACCCCTCCACTTT
CDR3: CASSGTGRNSPLHF

V: TRBV29-1
D: TRBD2
size: .
J: TRBJ2-7
DNA: TGCAGCGTAGCGGGAGGGCCCTCCGAGCAGTACTTC
CDR3: CSVAGGPSEQYF

V: TRBV28
D: TRBD1
size: few
J: TRBJ1-2
DNA: TGTGCCAGCGGTCGTTTAGCCTCGACAGGGAACTATGGCTACACCTTC
CDR3: CASGRLASTGNYGYTF

V: TRBV5-5
D: .
size: many
J: TRBJ2-7
DNA: TGTGCCAGCAGCGTCTCGCCGGGGCCCTACGAGCAGTACTTC
CDR3: CASSVSPGPYEQYF

V: TRBV7-2
D: .
size: many
J: TRBJ2-7
DNA: TGTGCCAGCAGCTTAGGTGTCCAATTCTACGAGCAGTACTTC
CDR3: CASSLGVQFYEQYF

V: TRBV4-1
D: TRBD1
size: few
J: TRBJ1-2
DNA: TGCGCCAGCAGCCAAGAAGGCGGGACAGGGAACTATTACGGCTACACCTTC
CDR3: CASSQEGGTGNYYGYTF

V: TRBV7-6
D: .
size: few
J: TRBJ1-1
DNA: TGTGCCAGCAGCTTAGCGCGAGGGAACGGGGGGGCTTTCTTT
CDR3: CASSLARGNGGAFF

V: TRBV7-2
D: TRBD2
size: few
J: TRBJ2-3
DNA: TGTGCCAGCAGCTTAGAGTGGACTAGCCGAGGCACAGATACGCAGTATTTT
CDR3: CASSLEWTSRGTDTQYF

V: TRBV6-1
D: TRBD2
size: many
J: TRBJ2-7
DNA: TGTGCCAGCACCCCAGCGGGAGGGCCATACGAGCAGTACTTC
CDR3: CASTPAGGPYEQYF

V: TRBV6-5
D: TRBD1
size: many
J: TRBJ1-1
DNA: TGTGCCAGCACCCGAGGGGGCGGATGGACTGAAGCTTTCTTT
CDR3: CASTRGGGWTEAFF

V: TRBV29-1
D: .
size: .
J: TRBJ1-1
DNA: TGCAGCACCATTTGGGGCAACACTGAAGCTTTCTTT
CDR3: CSTIWGNTEAFF

V: TRBV2
D: .
size: many
J: TRBJ2-1
DNA: TGTGCCAGCAGTGCCCTCGGCAATGAGCAGTTCTTC
CDR3: CASSALGNEQFF

V: TRBV9
D: .
size: .
J: TRBJ2-1
DNA: TGTGCCAGCAGCTCCGCCAGGGGAAATGAGCAGTTCTTC
CDR3: CASSSARGNEQFF

V: TRBV20-1
D: TRBD2
size: .
J: TRBJ2-2
DNA: TGCAGTGCTAGAGATCGACGCGGGGGGGCCACCGGGGAGCTGTTTTTT
CDR3: CSARDRRGGATGELFF

V: TRBV6-2/TRBV6-3
D: TRBD1
size: .
J: TRBJ1-5
DNA: TGTGCCAGCAGTTACTCGAGACGGACAGGGGTCGGGAGCAATCAGCCCCAGCATTTT
CDR3: CASSYSRRTGVGSNQPQHF

V: TRBV12-5
D: .
size: .
J: TRBJ2-2
DNA: TGTGCTAGTGGTCCCCGCACCCTTTCCGGGGAGCTGTTTTTT
CDR3: CASGPRTLSGELFF

V: TRBV20-1
D: .
size: .
J: TRBJ2-3
DNA: TGCAGTGCTAGAGATCTTACACAGCTCCCCACAACGTCAACAGATACGCAGTATTTT
CDR3: CSARDLTQLPTTSTDTQYF

V: TRBV9
D: TRBD1
size: many
J: TRBJ2-1
DNA: TGTGCCAGCTCGCAGGGGGCCACCCATGAGCAGTTCTTC
CDR3: CASSQGATHEQFF

V: TRBV4-2
D: .
size: .
J: TRBJ1-3
DNA: TGTGCCAGCAGCCATACAGGCCAGGAAAACACCATATATTTT
CDR3: CASSHTGQENTIYF

V: TRBV5-1
D: .
size: few
J: TRBJ2-6
DNA: TGCGCCAGCAGCGGTGAATCCAAACAGGTCCCCGGGGCCAACGTCCTGACTTTC
CDR3: CASSGESKQVPGANVLTF

V: TRBV7-2
D: .
size: many
J: TRBJ2-1
DNA: TGTGCCAGCAGCTTAGAGGCATATGGAAATGAGCAGTTCTTC
CDR3: CASSLEAYGNEQFF

V: TRBV7-3
D: .
size: many
J: TRBJ2-1
DNA: TGTGCCAGCAGCGATCCTTCAGGGGGAGGACGGGTTGAGCAGTTCTTC
CDR3: CASSDPSGGGRVEQFF

V: TRBV5-5
D: TRBD1
size: few
J: TRBJ2-7
DNA: TGTGCCAGCAGCTTAGGGACAGGGCTCGAGCAGTACTTC
CDR3: CASSLGTGLEQYF

V: TRBV7-2
D: .
size: .
J: TRBJ2-7
DNA: TGTGCCAGCAGCCGCTACCCGGGACGCTACGAGCAGTACTTC
CDR3: CASSRYPGRYEQYF

V: TRBV20-1
D: .
size: few
J: TRBJ1-2
DNA: TGCAGTGCTAGAGATGGGACTAGGAGGGGGTTTGGCTACACCTTC
CDR3: CSARDGTRRGFGYTF

V: TRBV6-2/TRBV6-3
D: TRBD1
size: few
J: TRBJ2-2
DNA: TGTGCCAGCACCTACCCCCACAGGGGGCGTCCCGGGGAGCTGTTTTTT
CDR3: CASTYPHRGRPGELFF

V: TRBV3-1
D: .
size: many
J: TRBJ2-7
DNA: TGTGCCAGCAGCCTGAAGCGGTACGAGCAGTACTTC
CDR3: CASSLKRYEQYF

V: TRBV29-1
D: .
size: few
J: TRBJ2-3
DNA: TGCAGCGTTGGCGGCACAAATACGCAGTATTTT
CDR3: CSVGGTNTQYF

V: TRBV20-1
D: .
size: few
J: TRBJ1-5
DNA: TGCAGTGCTAGAGTCCCGGGGGCTAACAATCAGCCCCAGCATTTT
CDR3: CSARVPGANNQPQHF